This entry lists 18 T cell receptor beta chains sequenced from one sample in a study of blood T cells in healthy people across ages. A second about 7 to 11 cycle PCR used barcoded and J-beta primers. MiXCR, run by TCRdb on the 5' RACE reads, gives a single entry per CDR3 protein. The repertoire holds over a million distinct CDR3 sequences, with more than 35% as singletons. Sequenced input: blood. The receptors were gathered from a woman aged 55-70 years in good health.

This chain joins TRBV7-9 and TRBJ1-1; possibly TRBD1 for D (5 bases). This CDR3 contains 13 residues. CDR1 and CDR2 from the germline V gene are SEHNR and FQNEAQ (reference sequence). The V end was cut by 2 bases, the J end by 7 bases, with 11 bases between. The CDR3 protein is CASSLPGLVEAFF. CDR3 nucleotides: TGTGCCAGCAGCTTACCAGGGCTAGTTGAAGCTTTCTTT. The full variable domain, its missing parts supplied by reference TRBV7-9 and TRBJ1-1, is DTGVSQNPRHKITKRGQNVTFRCDPISEHNRLYWYRQTLGQGPEFLTYFQNEAQLEKSRLLSDRFSAERPKGSFSTLEIQRTEQGDSAMYLCASSLPGLVEAFFGQGTRLTVV.

Concerning this clonotype itself: The junction does not match germline at one end; this may be a read error. The V gene is TRBV15, the J gene TRBJ2-2; 8 bases fit TRBD1. The germline gives CDR1 LNHNV, CDR2 YYDKDF (reference sequence). The CDR3 runs to 14 residues. The CDR3 DNA reads TGTACCACCAGCAGAGACAGGGGAGCCGGGGGGCTGTTTTTT. It yields the protein CTTSRDRGAGGLFF.

This clonotype was counted between two and nine times. The chain uses TRBV10-3 and TRBJ1-2, with D possibly matching TRBD1 (6 bases). This CDR3 has 14 amino acids. The germline V and J ends were trimmed by 4 bases and 8 bases, with 17 bases remaining between them. The germline CDR1 and CDR2 sequences are ENHRY and SYGVKD. The CDR3 here is CAISGGRGGSGYTF. The CDR3 DNA reads TGTGCCATCAGTGGTGGCAGGGGTGGATCGGGCTACACCTTC.

The chain combines TRBV3-1 with TRBJ2-5; the D is unclear. The CDR3 extends over 12 amino acids. Germline CDR1 and CDR2: LGHDT and YNNKEL (reference sequence). The ends were cut back, 4 bases at V and 11 bases at J, with 14 bases in the middle. CDR3 residues: CASSLGETGQYF. The CDR3 coding sequence is TGTGCCAGCAGCCTAGGCGAGACTGGGCAGTACTTC.

The chain combines TRBV28 with TRBJ2-5, with D maybe TRBD1 (6 bases). Germline CDR1 reads MDHEN; CDR2 reads SYDVKM. This CDR3 has 13 amino acids. With 6 bases removed from V and 11 bases from J, the gap between germline ends came to 19 bases. The CDR3 nucleotides are TGTGCCAGCAGCCGGATTGAGACAGGCCGGCAGTACTTC. Translated: CASSRIETGRQYF.

V usage is TRBV29-1 and J usage is TRBJ2-7; TRBD2 matches at 8 bases. Germline lookup yields CDR1 SQVTM and CDR2 ANQGSEA. The CDR3 runs 13 residues. The V and J ends lost 5 bases and 3 bases, in that order; junction bases with no gene match: 6. CDR3 nucleotides: TGCAGCGTTTTAGCGGGGAATTACTACGAGCAGTACTTC. It is translated as CSVLAGNYYEQYF.

This clonotype was seen ten or more times. V and J are TRBV7-2 and TRBJ2-5; 12 bases map to TRBD2. In germline, CDR1 is SGHTA, CDR2 FQGNSA. V was clipped by 5 bases and J by 4 bases; unmatched bases: 14. CDR3 length equals 18 residues. The CDR3 reads CASSRRSSGRGGRETQYF. CDR3 in DNA: TGTGCCAGCAGCCGAAGGTCTAGCGGGAGGGGCGGCAGAGAGACCCAGTACTTC.

The chain combines TRBV20-1 with TRBJ1-2; D gene uncertain. CDR3 length: 14 amino acids. Deletions cut 6 bases from V and 4 bases from J, with 18 bases between. CDR1 and CDR2 (germline): DFQATT, SNEGSKA (reference sequence). The CDR3 DNA reads TGCAGTGCCCCGACCTCCGGCAGTCCCTATGGCTACACCTTC. Translation: CSAPTSGSPYGYTF.

The rearrangement uses TRBV2 and TRBJ2-1, with 8 bases matching TRBD2. V gave up 7 bases and J gave up 5 bases; unmatched junction bases: 4. The CDR3 length is 13 residues. Germline assignment: CDR1 SNHLY and CDR2 FYNNEI. This CDR3 is CASKGSGNNEQFF. The CDR3 DNA is TGTGCCAGCAAGGGTAGCGGGAACAATGAGCAGTTCTTC.

This clonotype has only a few counts. The gene calls are TRBV7-9 and TRBJ1-4; 11 positions agree with TRBD1. Losses at the gene ends were 5 bases for V and 8 bases for J; bases not matched to a gene: 4. This CDR3 spans 14 amino acids. Per germline, CDR1 SEHNR and CDR2 FQNEAQ (reference sequence). In DNA form, the CDR3 reads TGTGCCAGCAGCACGGACAGGGGGCGAGAAAAACTGTTTTTT. Its translation is CASSTDRGREKLFF.

This chain joins TRBV6-5 and TRBJ2-7; 8 bases line up with TRBD2. The CDR3 covers 15 residues. CDR1 MNHEY and CDR2 SVGAGI come from the germline V gene. V lost 5 bases to trimming and J lost 4 bases; unmatched junction nucleotides: 10. CDR3 sequence: CASSPNDAGGYEQYF. CDR3 DNA: TGTGCCAGCAGTCCCAATGACGCGGGAGGTTACGAGCAGTACTTC.

The chain joins TRBV20-1 to TRBJ1-5, with D perhaps matching TRBD1 (5 bases). Germline V lookup: CDR1 DFQATT, CDR2 SNEGSKA (reference sequence). V was cut by 2 bases and J by 2 bases, with 13 bases left in between. CDR3 length: 15 residues. The CDR3 loop is CSARNGALGNQPQHF. The CDR3 coding sequence is TGCAGTGCTAGAAATGGGGCGCTGGGCAATCAGCCCCAGCATTTT.

This clonotype came up a few times. J is TRBJ1-2 and V is TRBV6-5; the match to TRBD1 covers 7 bases. V shed 3 bases, J shed 5 bases, and the junction held 9 bases outside the gene matches. Germline CDR1 MNHEY, CDR2 SVGAGI. CDR3 length: 15 amino acids. This chain's CDR3 is CASSYSGTAPYGYTF. CDR3 in DNA: TGTGCCAGCAGTTATAGTGGGACAGCCCCTTATGGCTACACCTTC.

Worth noting for this clonotype: An end of the junction differs from the germline gene, which may be a read error. The chain links TRBV14 to TRBJ1-2; TRBD1 agrees at 8 bases. The CDR3 sequence is 14 residues long. Per germline, CDR1 SGHDN and CDR2 FVKESK. The CDR3 protein is CASSLRDRNSGYTF. The CDR3 DNA is TGTGCCAGCAGCCTCCGGGACAGGAACTCTGGCTACACCTTC. The full variable domain, with the rest looked up from reference TRBV14 and TRBJ1-2, is EAGVTQFPSHSVIEKGQTVTLRCDPISGHDNLYWYRRVMGKEIKFLLHFVKESKQDESGMPNNRFLAERTGGTYSTLKVQPAELEDSGVYFCASSLRDRNSGYTFGSGTRLTVV.

This clonotype has a handful of counts. V and J are TRBV2 and TRBJ2-3, with D uncertain. Trimming shortened V by 4 bases and J by 2 bases, and 7 bases separated the two germline ends. CDR1 is SNHLY, CDR2 FYNNEI, per germline. This CDR3 region has 13 residues. The CDR3 bases are TGTGCCAGCAGTGCAGAAGCCACAGATACGCAGTATTTT. It codes for CASSAEATDTQYF.

V is TRBV6-5 and J is TRBJ2-1; 14 bases are shared with TRBD2. The V gene's germline CDR1 is MNHEY and CDR2 SVGAGI. The CDR3 is made up of 14 amino acids. V shed 7 bases, J shed 9 bases, and the junction held 5 bases outside the gene matches. CDR3 amino acids: CASTGLAGGSEQFF. CDR3 bases: TGTGCCAGCACCGGACTAGCGGGAGGTAGTGAGCAGTTCTTC.

This clonotype was seen more than once but under ten times. This chain uses TRBV7-2 with TRBJ1-5; TRBD1 might be the D (5 bases). The CDR3 loop spans 15 amino acids. V was trimmed by 5 bases and J by 5 bases, leaving 16 bases between them. The germline V gene encodes CDR1 SGHTA and CDR2 FQGNSA. The CDR3 coding sequence is TGTGCCAGCAGCGCCCGTTTAGGGGAGGATCAGCCCCAGCATTTT. It yields the protein CASSARLGEDQPQHF.

The V call is TRBV28, the J call TRBJ1-4, with 7 bases identical to TRBD1. Trimming cost V 2 bases and J 7 bases; bases outside gene matches: 4. The germline gives CDR1 MDHEN, CDR2 SYDVKM. The CDR3 contains 14 residues. The chain's CDR3 is CASSLTRDSEKLFF. The CDR3, as DNA: TGTGCCAGCAGTTTAACCAGGGACAGTGAAAAACTGTTTTTT.